Following are 20 T cell receptor beta chains from one sample sequenced in a study of blood T cell repertoires in COVID-19. Only in-frame clones appear in the TCRdb table, and some are missing; sequencing was by immunoSEQ multiplex PCR. The table shows some 380,000 clones, with roughly 86% occurring only once. The specimen was PBMCs or T cells enriched from blood (not recorded which). The source is a woman in her thirties or forties with acute COVID-19.

A single count supports this clone. The chain is built from TRBV25-1 and TRBJ1-2; possibly TRBD1 for D (6 bases). CDR1 is MGHDK and CDR2 is SYGVNS in the germline V gene. The CDR3 covers 14 residues. Trimming shortened V by 1 base and J by 8 bases, and 14 bases separated the two germline ends. In DNA form, the CDR3 reads TGTGCCAGCAGTGAATCAACAGGACAGATCGGCTACACCTTC. It is translated as CASSESTGQIGYTF.

This clone was recorded once. This chain joins TRBV20-1 and TRBJ2-3, with a tentative D call TRBD2 (5 bases). V lost 6 bases and J lost 4, with 8 bases in between. The CDR3 is 11 residues long. Germline V gene sequence: CDR1 DFQATT, CDR2 SNEGSKA (reference sequence). The CDR3 coding sequence is TGCAGTGCAGCGGCCCCAGATACGCAGTATTTT. Translation gives CSAAAPDTQYF.

V usage is TRBV24-1 and J usage is TRBJ2-2; tentatively, D is TRBD2 (5 bases). Germline loops: CDR1 KGHDR, CDR2 SFDVKD. The ends were cut back, 1 base at V and 6 bases at J, with 23 bases in the middle. The CDR3 totals 19 residues. The CDR3 DNA follows: TGTGCCACCAGTGATTTTGGTGAGCCTGGGGAGAACTACTCCGGGGAGCTGTTTTTT. Its translation is CATSDFGEPGENYSGELFF.

In regard to this clone: The sample contains more than one DNA sequence encoding this CDR3. V gene TRBV5-1 combines with J gene TRBJ1-3; possibly TRBD1 for D (6 bases). V was cut by 4 bases and J by 4 bases, with 12 bases left in between. Germline CDR1 and CDR2: SGHRS and YFSETQ. The CDR3 has 14 residues. The DNA of the CDR3 is TGCGCCAGCAGCCAACAGGGAACCGGAAACACCATATATTTT. It yields the protein CASSQQGTGNTIYF.

The chain joins TRBV19 to TRBJ2-7, with a weak D call TRBD1 (6 bases). V gave up 9 bases and J gave up 0 bases, with 15 bases separating them. Germline V gene sequence: CDR1 LNHDA, CDR2 SQIVND (reference sequence). The CDR3 extends over 14 amino acids. CDR3 in amino acids: CARAIGQFSYEQYF. The CDR3 DNA reads TGTGCCAGAGCAATCGGACAGTTCTCCTACGAGCAGTACTTC.

V usage is TRBV27 and J usage is TRBJ2-7; 9 positions match TRBD1. The CDR3 loop spans 14 amino acids. Per the germline V gene, CDR1 is MNHEY and CDR2 is SMNVEV (reference sequence). Losses at the gene ends were 6 bases for V and 5 bases for J; bases not matched to a gene: 8. CDR3: CASSATGGNNEQYF. The CDR3 bases are TGTGCCAGCAGCGCGACAGGGGGTAACAACGAGCAGTACTTC.

The V call is TRBV27, the J call TRBJ1-5; 7 positions match TRBD1. With 8 bases clipped from V and 2 bases from J, the junction kept 6 bases outside the gene matches. Per the germline V gene, CDR1 is MNHEY and CDR2 is SMNVEV (reference sequence). This CDR3 has 14 amino acids. As DNA, the CDR3 is TGTGCCAGCCAAGAAGGGGGCCGCAATCAGCCCCAGCATTTT. This sequence encodes CASQEGGRNQPQHF.

The genes are TRBV27 and TRBJ1-1, with 7 bases lining up with TRBD1. The CDR3 spans 13 residues. Germline V CDR1 and CDR2: MNHEY, SMNVEV (reference sequence). The J segment lost 7 bases and the V segment lost 5 bases, leaving 7 bases of the junction unmatched. The CDR3 protein is CASSTGQFLEAFF. Written as DNA, the CDR3 is TGTGCCAGCAGTACGGGACAGTTTCTTGAAGCTTTCTTT.

The chain carries TRBV24-1 and TRBJ2-3; no firm D call. The V gene's germline CDR1 is KGHDR and CDR2 SFDVKD. V was pared by 0 bases and J by 5 bases, with 8 bases between. The CDR3 covers 14 residues. The CDR3 spells CATSDLGGEDTQYF. CDR3 in DNA: TGTGCCACCAGTGATTTGGGCGGCGAAGATACGCAGTATTTT.

This clone has only a few counts. The chain joins TRBV10-3 to TRBJ2-3; 11 positions match TRBD2. V was pared by 4 bases and J by 2 bases, with 11 bases of the junction left unmatched. Per germline, CDR1 ENHRY and CDR2 SYGVKD. There are 18 residues in the CDR3. The DNA for the CDR3 is TGTGCCATCAGTGGACCTTCGCGACTAGCGGGAAACACAGATACGCAGTATTTT. Amino acids: CAISGPSRLAGNTDTQYF.

The gene calls are TRBV7-9 and TRBJ1-4, with TRBD1 matching 12 bases. The CDR3 spans 15 residues. The V segment lost 4 bases and the J segment 7 bases; nucleotides outside the gene matches: 4. Germline CDR1 SEHNR, CDR2 FQNEAQ (reference sequence). The CDR3 reads CASSSGTGGIEKLFF. In DNA, the CDR3 is TGTGCCAGCAGCTCGGGGACAGGGGGCATTGAAAAACTGTTTTTT.

This clone appeared once. The chain carries TRBV5-5 and TRBJ1-2, with TRBD1 matching over 9 bases. The CDR3 covers 16 residues. The germline CDR1 and CDR2 sequences are SGHKS and YYEKEE (reference sequence). With 4 bases clipped from V and 7 bases from J, the junction kept 14 bases outside the gene matches. CDR3 loop: CASSPKPGQGGSGYTF. As DNA, the CDR3 is TGTGCCAGCAGCCCAAAACCGGGACAGGGCGGCTCTGGCTACACCTTC.

The rearrangement joins TRBV2 to TRBJ1-4, with 8 bases matching TRBD1. The CDR3 loop spans 13 amino acids. The V gene's germline CDR1 is SNHLY and CDR2 FYNNEI. V trimming: 6 bases; J trimming: 8 bases; junction bases outside the gene matches: 5. The CDR3 reads CASRYRGEEKLFF. The CDR3 region has the DNA TGTGCCAGCAGATACAGGGGGGAAGAAAAACTGTTTTTT.

V and J are TRBV4-2 and TRBJ1-4; TRBD1 might be the D (5 bases). This CDR3 comprises 16 residues. From germline, CDR1 is LGHNA and CDR2 YNFKEQ. Between the trimmed V and J ends, which lost 1 base and 0 bases, there was a span of 9 bases. The CDR3 nucleotides read TGTGCCAGCAGCCAAGGGGACTTACCAACTAATGAAAAACTGTTTTTT. Its translation is CASSQGDLPTNEKLFF.

The chain joins TRBV7-9 to TRBJ2-5, with D tentatively TRBD1 (5 bases). In germline, CDR1 is SEHNR, CDR2 FQNEAQ (reference sequence). The CDR3 length is 14 residues. V lost 5 bases and J lost 4, with 14 bases in between. CDR3 bases: TGTGCCAGCAGCCCCCCGGCAGGGCGAGAGACCCAGTACTTC. Protein product: CASSPPAGRETQYF.

The V call is TRBV2, the J call TRBJ2-1, with D tentatively TRBD2 (5 bases). This CDR3 contains 11 residues. Looked up from germline, CDR1 is SNHLY and CDR2 is FYNNEI. V was shortened by 8 bases and J by 8 bases, with 10 bases between the two germline ends. In DNA form, the CDR3 reads TGTGCCAGCCTACTAGTGGATGAGCAGTTCTTC. Translating it yields CASLLVDEQFF.

The chain carries TRBV19 and TRBJ1-5; the match to TRBD1 covers 8 bases. The CDR3 covers 16 residues. Germline V gene sequence: CDR1 LNHDA, CDR2 SQIVND (reference sequence). The V and J ends lost 7 bases and 7 bases, in that order; junction bases with no gene match: 15. For the CDR3, the DNA is TGTGCCAGTATCCCAGGACAGGGTTCTTTGGAACAGCCCCAGCATTTT. This gives the protein CASIPGQGSLEQPQHF.

Details on this clone: Distinct nucleotide sequences in the sample also encode this CDR3. The chain joins TRBV7-8 to TRBJ2-1, with D perhaps matching TRBD2 (5 bases). Germline V gene sequence: CDR1 SGHVS, CDR2 FQNEAQ. Trimming left V 5 bases short and J 2 bases short, with 13 bases between. The CDR3 covers 15 residues. The CDR3 DNA sequence: TGTGCCAGCAGCCTGGATCGAGGGCCCTACAATGAGCAGTTCTTC. It encodes CASSLDRGPYNEQFF.

The V and J genes are TRBV19 and TRBJ2-5; TRBD2 matches at 10 bases. In germline, CDR1 is LNHDA, CDR2 SQIVND (reference sequence). Germline trimming cut 2 bases from V and 5 bases from J; bases unmatched to any gene: 14. The CDR3 is 18 residues long. Here the CDR3 reads CASSISSSLLAGTETQYF. The CDR3 DNA reads as TGTGCCAGTAGTATATCGTCCTCGCTACTAGCGGGGACCGAGACCCAGTACTTC.

The chain couples TRBV25-1 to TRBJ2-3; possible D gene TRBD2, 7 bases. Germline assignment: CDR1 MGHDK and CDR2 SYGVNS. The CDR3 is 16 residues long. V lost 3 bases and J lost 0, with 13 bases in between. The DNA for the CDR3 is TGTGCCAGCAGTGAGGCGGGGGCCTCTAGCACAGATACGCAGTATTTT. It specifies CASSEAGASSTDTQYF.